The TCR beta chain described here comes from a study of technical replicates of blood from several donors. Trimming took 2 bases from V and 5 from J, leaving 15 bases between them. CDR3 length: 15 amino acids. The V gene's germline CDR1 is MNHEY and CDR2 SVGAGI. Clones were sequenced by immunoSEQ multiplex PCR, and TCRdb holds only the in-frame ones, with some missing. The data hold tens of thousands of clones, with 75% to 95% observed a single time. This receptor was taken from a human donor in good health. Sequencing was carried out using T cells isolated from PBMCs. The chain links TRBV6-5 to TRBJ2-5; TRBD2 might be the D (6 bases). Written as DNA, the CDR3 is TGTGCCAGCAGTTACGCGACTAGTTGGGGTGAGACCCAGTACTTC. Protein: CASSYATSWGETQYF.